The present T cell receptor (beta chain) was sequenced within a study of CD8 T cell repertoires and HIV-1 epitope variants (dated by TCRdb to 2018 to 2021). A note on the overall study: In separate culture wells, T cells were stimulated with each of twenty-five peptides that represented autologous and known Gag and Nef epitope variants. T cells were enriched using the EasySep Human T Cell Enrichment Kit and then co-cultured with an equal number of autologous T cell-negative cells acting as antigen-presenting cells. A total of 83 T cell cultures were run, with each culture condition performed in triplicate except for one peptide, which was performed in duplicate. The cultures were grown for approximately ten days in IMDM with gentamicin, and half of the media was changed on days 3 and 7 with IL-2, IL-7 and IL-15 added. A CMV, EBV and flu peptide pool, the Ebola AY9 epitope as negative control, and a no-peptide well were included as control conditions. An aliquot of 1M T cells was set aside as an uncultured baseline condition, separate from the 80 or so T cell cultures. The epitopes tested covered three Gag epitope families plus Nef HW9 and YT9.

Broad study findings and their caveats: A few clonotypes recognized the Nef KF9 family and one clonotype recognized the HW9 family, while no responses to the TAALDMSHF plasma variant were seen. Fewer than ten antigen-specific TCR beta clonotypes were identified, of which over 5 appeared to be cross-reactive for autologous or known escape epitope variants. Only TCR beta chains were identified by the assay, and proliferation to antigen, not T cell function or cytokine profile, was indicated.

The EasySep Human CD8+ T Cell Enrichment Kit was used on day 10 to isolate CD8+ T cells from every culture. From cysteine to phenylalanine, the CDR3 is 18 amino acids long. Solely the CDR3 DNA is kept, with 54 bases framed from the first base. Relative to germline, V is missing 1 base and J is missing 4 bases, with 14 bases of the junction outside any gene match. CDR1 and CDR2 (SGHDT, YYEEEE) derive from the germline V gene. With regard to this clone: No antigen is known for it. Within one base of it there is no much larger clone, and no base qualities were kept.

Sequencing of TCR beta CDR3 regions was performed at survey depth on the immunoSEQ platform. The QIAamp DNA micro kit was used to extract genomic DNA from every cultured and uncultured CD8+ T cell population. The authors' analysis ran thus. Any sample with under 5,000 productive reads was excluded, and this exclusion removed about 7% of the 75 cultures stimulated with HIV peptides. A MANAFEST web app trimmed sequences to CDR3 and removed nonproductive sequences, CDR3s under 5 amino acids, and those not starting C or ending F/W. Antigen-specific clonotypes had to expand in at least 2 of 3 replicates versus no-peptide control at FDR 0.01, only within one epitope family. In addition, a specific clonotype needed a frequency at least fivefold higher than in wells stimulated with peptides from other epitope families. TCRdb mirrors the immuneACCESS table, restricted to in-frame sequences. Some clones are absent from its copies; in checked studies, under half trace to an unresolved V gene, and the reason for the others is unknown. Clone size and V and J calls were adopted from that table, with D and trimming inferred from the DNA. The sample data list 90,000 or so clones, and more than 65% of these were observed just once. 20% to 30% of the sample is taken by the ten largest.

This TCR derives from a male donor with HIV. The chain joins TRBV5-6 to TRBJ2-1; 7 bases in the middle match TRBD2. The sequencing sample was made of uncultured baseline CD8+ T cells from peripheral blood mononuclear cells (PBMCs). The nucleotide sequence reads as follows: TGTGCCAGCAGCTTGCAGCTTCAGGGAGGGTTCCTGTACAATGAGCAGTTCTTC. It is translated as CASSLQLQGGFLYNEQFF.